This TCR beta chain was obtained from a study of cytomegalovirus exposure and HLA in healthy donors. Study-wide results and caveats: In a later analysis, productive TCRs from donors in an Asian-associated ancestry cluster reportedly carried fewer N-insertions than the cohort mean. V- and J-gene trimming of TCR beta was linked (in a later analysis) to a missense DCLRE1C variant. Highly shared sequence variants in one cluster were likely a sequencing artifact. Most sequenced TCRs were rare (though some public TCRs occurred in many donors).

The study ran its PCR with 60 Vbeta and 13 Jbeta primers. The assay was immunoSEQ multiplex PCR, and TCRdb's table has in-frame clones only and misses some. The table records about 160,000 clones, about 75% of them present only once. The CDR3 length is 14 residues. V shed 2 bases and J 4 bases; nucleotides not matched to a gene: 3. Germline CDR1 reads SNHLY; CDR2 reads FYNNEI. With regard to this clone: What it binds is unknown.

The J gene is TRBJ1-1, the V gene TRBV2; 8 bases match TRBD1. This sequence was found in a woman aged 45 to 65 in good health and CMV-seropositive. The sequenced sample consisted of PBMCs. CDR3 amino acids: CASSERQGATEAFF. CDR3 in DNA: TGTGCCAGCAGTGAAAGGCAGGGGGCCACTGAAGCTTTCTTT.